The 2 T cell receptor beta chains in this list originate from one sample, sequenced in a study of metastatic and nonmetastatic thyroid tumors (dated by TCRdb to between 2020 and 2021). No treatment had been received by any patient before thyroid surgery. Libraries were constructed by PCR. For sequencing, an Illumina HiSeq 4000 was employed. The public reads were run again by TCRdb, first through fastp at Q25 and then through MiXCR, and only productive beta chains were kept. The table for this sample lists about 27,000 clones; around 14% of them were counted only once. Approximately 14% of the sample rests with the top ten. The specimen was blood. The origin of the receptors is a male donor with papillary thyroid cancer or a benign thyroid nodule (not recorded which). Some clones in this sample may be carry-over from other donors' samples.

This clone was detected many times. This chain joins TRBV2 and TRBJ1-5, with TRBD1 matching over 9 bases. The germline gives CDR1 SNHLY, CDR2 FYNNEI. The ends lost 3 bases at V and 2 bases at J; junction bases unmatched: 2. The length of the CDR3 is 15 residues. CDR3 region: CASSDRTGGNQPQHF. For the CDR3, the DNA is TGTGCCAGCAGTGACCGGACAGGGGGCAATCAGCCCCAGCATTTT.

This clone was counted at least ten times. J is TRBJ2-3 and V is TRBV6-2 or TRBV6-3, with a weak D call TRBD2 (5 bases). The germline gives CDR1 MNHEY, CDR2 SVGEGT. Trimming removed 6 bases at V and 1 base at J, with 14 bases between. This CDR3 is 15 amino acids long. CDR3 sequence: CASSPLAPRTDTQYF. CDR3 nucleotide sequence: TGTGCCAGCAGCCCCCTAGCTCCTCGCACAGATACGCAGTATTTT.